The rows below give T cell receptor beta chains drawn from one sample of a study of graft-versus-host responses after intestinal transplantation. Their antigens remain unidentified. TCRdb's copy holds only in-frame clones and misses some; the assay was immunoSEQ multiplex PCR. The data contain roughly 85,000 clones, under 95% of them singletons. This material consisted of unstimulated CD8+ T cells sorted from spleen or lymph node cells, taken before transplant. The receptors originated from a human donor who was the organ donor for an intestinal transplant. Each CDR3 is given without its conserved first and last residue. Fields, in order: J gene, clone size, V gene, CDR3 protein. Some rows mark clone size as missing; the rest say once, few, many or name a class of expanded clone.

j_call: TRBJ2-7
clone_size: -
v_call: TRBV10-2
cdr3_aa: ASRPGTSYEQY

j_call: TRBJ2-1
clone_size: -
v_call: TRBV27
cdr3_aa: ASSLNRANEQF

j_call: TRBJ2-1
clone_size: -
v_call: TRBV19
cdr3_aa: ASSRDPDGNEQF

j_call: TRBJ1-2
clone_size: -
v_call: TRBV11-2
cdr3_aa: ASSLFGPGEGYT

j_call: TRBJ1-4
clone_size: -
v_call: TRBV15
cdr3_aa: ATSRDRDRKNEKLF

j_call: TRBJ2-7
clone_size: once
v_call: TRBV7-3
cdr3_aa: ASSLTHQAYEQY

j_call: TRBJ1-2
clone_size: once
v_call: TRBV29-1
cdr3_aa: SAQLDSNYGYT

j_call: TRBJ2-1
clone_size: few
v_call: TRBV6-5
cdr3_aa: ASTWGGSGEQF

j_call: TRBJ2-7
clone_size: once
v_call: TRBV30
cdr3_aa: AWGTVLSYEQY

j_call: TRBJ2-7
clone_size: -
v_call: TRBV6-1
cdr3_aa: ASSDPGTTGYEQY

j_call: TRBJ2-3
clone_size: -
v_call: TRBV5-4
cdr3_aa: ASSLGQQPDTQY

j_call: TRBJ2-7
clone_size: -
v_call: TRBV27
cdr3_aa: ASSPLRDRVREQY

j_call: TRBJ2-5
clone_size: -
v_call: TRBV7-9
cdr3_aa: ASSLGSGETQY

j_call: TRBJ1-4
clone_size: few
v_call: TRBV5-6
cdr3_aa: ASSLSGGEKLF

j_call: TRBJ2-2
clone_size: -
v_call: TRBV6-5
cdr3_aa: ASSYQGAYTGELF

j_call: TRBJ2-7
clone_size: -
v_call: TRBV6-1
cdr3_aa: ASFDRVDQQY

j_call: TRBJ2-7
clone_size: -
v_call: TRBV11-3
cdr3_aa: ASSPPGTGVEQY

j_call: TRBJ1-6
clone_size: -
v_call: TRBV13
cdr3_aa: ASSIRPGQDYLNSPLH

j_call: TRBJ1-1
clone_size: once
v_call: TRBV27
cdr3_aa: ASSLAGSTEAF

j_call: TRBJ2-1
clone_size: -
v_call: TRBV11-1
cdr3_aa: ASSSTLRGAWYNEQF

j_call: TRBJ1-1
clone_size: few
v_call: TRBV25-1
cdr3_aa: ASTQPGLSTEAF

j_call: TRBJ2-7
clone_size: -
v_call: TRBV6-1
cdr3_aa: ASSEDAASSYEQY

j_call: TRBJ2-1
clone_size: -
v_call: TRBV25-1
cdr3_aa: ASSESGGYNEQF

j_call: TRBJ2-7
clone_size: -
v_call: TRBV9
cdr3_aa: ASSVGSGGISEQY

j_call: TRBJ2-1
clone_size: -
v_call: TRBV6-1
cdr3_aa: ASSDPDYPGDEQF

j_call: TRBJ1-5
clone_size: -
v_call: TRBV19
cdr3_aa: ASSDSWIYGNQPQH

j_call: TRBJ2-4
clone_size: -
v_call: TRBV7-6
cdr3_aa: ASSQVLGAGNIQY

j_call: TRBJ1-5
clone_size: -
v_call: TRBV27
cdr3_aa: ASSQQPNSIGSNQPQH

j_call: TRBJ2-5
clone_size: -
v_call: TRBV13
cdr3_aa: ASSLEGGGRALGETQY

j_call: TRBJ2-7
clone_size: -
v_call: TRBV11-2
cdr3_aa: ASSVHLQYEQY

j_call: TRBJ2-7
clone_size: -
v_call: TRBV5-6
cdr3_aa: ASSRAGSPSSYEQY

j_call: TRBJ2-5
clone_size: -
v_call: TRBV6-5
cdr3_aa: ASSLAGGRETQY

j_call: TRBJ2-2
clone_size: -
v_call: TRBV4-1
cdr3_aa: ASSQEPGRHRENTGELF

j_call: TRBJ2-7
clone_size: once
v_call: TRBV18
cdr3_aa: ASSPSFAAWRQLTYEQY

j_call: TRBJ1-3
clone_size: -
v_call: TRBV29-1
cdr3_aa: SVESGTGNTIY

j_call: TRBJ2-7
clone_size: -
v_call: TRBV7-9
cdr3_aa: ASSSSPGLADSYEQY

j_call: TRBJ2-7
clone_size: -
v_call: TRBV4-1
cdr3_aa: ASSRIRQGVDEQY

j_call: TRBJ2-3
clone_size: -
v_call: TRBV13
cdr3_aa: ASSLTRASGGDTQY

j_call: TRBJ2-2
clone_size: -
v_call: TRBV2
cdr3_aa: ASSEVGWEGYTNTGELF

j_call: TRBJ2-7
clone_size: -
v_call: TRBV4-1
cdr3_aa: ASSPLSLESYEQY

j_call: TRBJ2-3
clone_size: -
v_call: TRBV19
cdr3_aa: ASSTTEPALSTDTQY

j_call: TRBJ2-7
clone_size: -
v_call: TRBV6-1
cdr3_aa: ASRDGLSYEQY

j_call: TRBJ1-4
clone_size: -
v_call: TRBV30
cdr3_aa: AWSVLWKGANEKLF

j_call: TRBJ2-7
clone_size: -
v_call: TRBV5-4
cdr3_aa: ASSLGSWPGVAYEQY

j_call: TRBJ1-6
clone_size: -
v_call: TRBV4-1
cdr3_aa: ASSQGRNSPLH

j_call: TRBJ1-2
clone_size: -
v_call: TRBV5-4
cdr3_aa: ASSQYVAGGGYT

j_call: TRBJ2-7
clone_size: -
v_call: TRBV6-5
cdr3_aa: ASSYGSQGYEQY

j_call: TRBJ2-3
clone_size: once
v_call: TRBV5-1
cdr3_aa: ASRKPLAGGLDTQY

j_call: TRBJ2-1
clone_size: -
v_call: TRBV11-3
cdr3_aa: ASSSGTSGSNEQF

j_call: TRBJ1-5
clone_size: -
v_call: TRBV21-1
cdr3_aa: ASKRQGFNQPQH

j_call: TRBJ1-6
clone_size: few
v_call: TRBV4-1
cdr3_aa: ASSQGTGDNSPLH

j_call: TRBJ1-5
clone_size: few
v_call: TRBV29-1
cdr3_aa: SVVPGHFSNQPQH

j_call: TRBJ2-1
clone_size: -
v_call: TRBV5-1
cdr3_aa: ASSIGLAAYNEQF

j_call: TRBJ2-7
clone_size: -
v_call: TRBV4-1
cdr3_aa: ASSQFGGEQY

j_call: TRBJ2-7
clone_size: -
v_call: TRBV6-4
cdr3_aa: ASRVKIGPE